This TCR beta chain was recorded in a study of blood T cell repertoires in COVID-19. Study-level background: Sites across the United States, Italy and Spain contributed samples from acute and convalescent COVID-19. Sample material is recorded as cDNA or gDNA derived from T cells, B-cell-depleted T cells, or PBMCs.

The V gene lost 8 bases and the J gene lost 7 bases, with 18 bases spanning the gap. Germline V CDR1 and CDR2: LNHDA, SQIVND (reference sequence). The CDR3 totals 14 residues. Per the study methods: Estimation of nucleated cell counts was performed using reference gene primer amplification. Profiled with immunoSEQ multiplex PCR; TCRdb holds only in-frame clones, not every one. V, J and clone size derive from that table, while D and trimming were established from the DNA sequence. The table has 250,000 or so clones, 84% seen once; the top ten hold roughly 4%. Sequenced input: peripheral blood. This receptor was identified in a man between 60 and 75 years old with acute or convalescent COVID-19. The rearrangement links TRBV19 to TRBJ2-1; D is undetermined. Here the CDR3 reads CASRKESQWNEQFF. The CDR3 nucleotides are TGTGCCAGTCGGAAGGAGTCCCAGTGGAATGAGCAGTTCTTC.